The 9 T cell receptor beta chains below come from one sample, sequenced in a study of cytomegalovirus exposure and HLA in healthy donors. PCR primers comprised 60 Vbeta and 13 Jbeta primers. Using immunoSEQ multiplex PCR, the repertoire was profiled, and TCRdb retains in-frame clones only, with some absent. The sample contains about 130,000 clones, 60% to 85% of which appear only once. Input material: PBMCs. Source of these receptors: a female donor in good health and CMV-seronegative.

The chain combines TRBV7-3 with TRBJ1-3; 7 bases map to TRBD1. Germline CDR1 is SGHTA and CDR2 is FQGTGA. The V segment lost 3 bases and the J segment 4 bases; nucleotides outside the gene matches: 0. The CDR3 is made up of 13 amino acids. CDR3 sequence: CASSLGQGNTIYF. CDR3 DNA: TGTGCCAGCAGCTTGGGACAGGGAAACACCATATATTTT.

The chain couples TRBV19 to TRBJ2-7; 7 bases are shared with TRBD1. Per germline, CDR1 LNHDA and CDR2 SQIVND (reference sequence). This CDR3 is built from 13 residues. Trimming at V came to 6 bases and at J to 2 bases, leaving 4 bases not matched to a gene. CDR3 amino acids: CASSPGQAYEQYF. The DNA for the CDR3 is TGTGCCAGTAGCCCAGGACAGGCCTACGAGCAGTACTTC.

V gene TRBV27 combines with J gene TRBJ2-3; D gene unclear. The CDR3 has 12 amino acids. The germline V gene encodes CDR1 MNHEY and CDR2 SMNVEV (reference sequence). The ends were cut back, 6 bases at V and 10 bases at J, with 14 bases in the middle. DNA for the CDR3: TGTGCCAGCAGCCGCTCCGGTTTATCGCAGTATTTT. Translating it yields CASSRSGLSQYF.

This clone was seen a single time. The chain links TRBV10-1 to TRBJ2-1; 8 nucleotides agree with TRBD2. V was clipped by 2 bases and J by 7 bases; unmatched bases: 19. CDR3 length: 19 residues. Looked up from germline, CDR1 is WNHNN and CDR2 is SYGVQD (reference sequence). CDR3 protein: CASSERGGIAGTGKNEQFF. The DNA for the CDR3 is TGCGCCAGCAGTGAGAGGGGGGGGATAGCGGGAACGGGGAAGAATGAGCAGTTCTTC.

On this clone itself: The same CDR3 can be traced to other DNA sequences in this sample. This sequence joins TRBV27 and TRBJ1-2, with D tentatively TRBD1 (5 bases). This CDR3 has 14 amino acids. Trimming shortened V by 6 bases and J by 2 bases, and 13 bases separated the two germline ends. The V gene's germline CDR1 is MNHEY and CDR2 SMNVEV (reference sequence). The chain's CDR3 is CASRPDRANYGYTF. CDR3 bases: TGTGCCAGCAGGCCAGACAGAGCAAACTATGGCTACACCTTC.

This clone was counted only a few times. The rearrangement joins TRBV2 to TRBJ2-7; TRBD1 matches at 8 bases. This CDR3 has 14 residues. With V trimmed by 7 bases and J by 2 bases, 7 bases remained unmatched. Germline lookup yields CDR1 SNHLY and CDR2 FYNNEI. This CDR3 reads CASTTTGAAYEQYF. The DNA for the CDR3 is TGTGCCAGCACCACGACAGGGGCAGCCTACGAGCAGTACTTC.

This rearrangement joins TRBV2 to TRBJ1-1, with D tentatively TRBD1 (5 bases). CDR1 is SNHLY, CDR2 FYNNEI, per germline. This CDR3 spans 18 amino acids. V was shortened by 6 bases and J by 0 bases, with 23 bases between the two germline ends. The CDR3 nucleotides read TGTGCCAGCAGGTACAACCGAGGGCGGGGCGACTTGAACACTGAAGCTTTCTTT. The encoded protein is CASRYNRGRGDLNTEAFF.

This clone came up once. The rearrangement uses TRBV5-6 and TRBJ2-1, with D tentatively TRBD2 (7 bases). Germline V gene lookup returns CDR1 SGHDT and CDR2 YYEEEE. The CDR3 consists of 17 residues. V gave up 0 bases and J gave up 1 base, with 14 bases separating them. CDR3 bases: TGTGCCAGCAGCTTGGGGCCCCGGGGGGCGTCCTACAATGAGCAGTTCTTC. It codes for CASSLGPRGASYNEQFF.

The CDR3 coding sequence is TGTGCCAGCAGCTTGGCTAGACTAGGGCCGTCAGATACGCAGTATTTT. Its protein is CASSLARLGPSDTQYF. The V call is TRBV5-4, the J call TRBJ2-3; D perhaps matches TRBD2 (6 bases). V dropped 0 bases and J dropped 4 bases, with 15 bases sitting between them. The CDR3 has 16 residues. Germline V gene lookup returns CDR1 SGHNT and CDR2 YYREEE (reference sequence).